This T cell receptor (beta chain) was sequenced during a study of blood T cell repertoires in COVID-19. The data were produced by immunoSEQ multiplex PCR, yet TCRdb's version contains in-frame clones alone and is incomplete. The sample shows a few hundred thousand clones, around 89% of them seen only once. The table lists this clone with a count of one. V was cut by 6 bases and J by 2 bases, with 8 bases left in between. Germline CDR1 LGHNA, CDR2 YNFKEQ. The CDR3 spans 12 residues. The chain recombines TRBV4-2 with TRBJ2-7; tentatively, D is TRBD2 (7 bases). The sample consisted of PBMCs or T cells enriched from blood (not recorded which). The clonotype was recovered from a man in his forties who had recovered from COVID-19. The CDR3 is CASRGGPYEQYF. CDR3 nucleotide sequence: TGTGCCAGCAGGGGGGGGCCCTACGAGCAGTACTTC.